Sequencing of this T cell receptor beta chain was carried out in a study of T cells in Graves' hyperthyroidism and ophthalmopathy (dated by TCRdb to about 2019). About the investigation overall: Peripheral blood samples were taken at the time of initial diagnosis, prior to any treatment. TCR V-J signatures able to tell the groups apart were searched for in a discovery cohort of approximately 95 patients, of whom about 40 had Graves' ophthalmopathy and around 57 had stable Graves' hyperthyroidism. Prospective prediction of ophthalmopathy was tested in an independent validation cohort of about 19 hyperthyroidism patients and 17 patients who later progressed to ophthalmopathy. The 75 to 100 discovery patients were divided at random into training and test sets in a 7:3 ratio. In six Graves' hyperthyroidism patients, the study also compared T-cell repertoires from thyroid tissue with T-cell repertoires from blood. Once sampling was done, hyperthyroidism patients were given methimazole at a starting dose of 30 mg daily, whereas ophthalmopathy patients were given high-dose intravenous methylprednisolone. The paper reports TCR Vbeta CDR3 sequencing of over 120 peripheral blood samples: approximately 41 ophthalmopathy, fewer than 85 hyperthyroidism and 17 progressor patients. Broad study findings and their caveats: During validation, the model predicted progression to ophthalmopathy a median of around 6 months ahead of onset, with approximately 70% sensitivity and under 85% specificity. Most expanded thyroid clonotypes (frequency above 0.001) were also detected in blood, a finding suggesting that blood repertoires may reflect thyroid immune responses. Sample size was not statistically predetermined, and investigators were not blinded to group allocation. A 13 V-J signature model separated ophthalmopathy from stable hyperthyroidism, with roughly 88% sensitivity and about 81% specificity in cross-validation and 80%/75% in testing.

In the germline V gene (reference sequence), CDR1 corresponds to LNHDA and CDR2 to SQIVND. The germline ends are 10 bases apart after V is trimmed by 6 bases and J by 7 bases. Reading from cysteine to phenylalanine, the CDR3 counts 12 amino acids. CDR3 DNA only is kept here, 36 bases in frame from base 1. The TCR beta CDR3 regions were amplified from RNA transcripts. A first-round RT-PCR of the TCR CDR3 used the HTBI primer set with the Qiagen OneStep RT-PCR kit. Libraries were constructed in a second round of multiplex PCR, after which size selection and purification were performed. The libraries were sequenced on an Illumina HiSeq2000 using paired-end 100 bp reads. Turning to the authors' computational methods: Raw data were processed with SOAPnuke, discarding reads with adapters, uncalled bases, mean Phred below 15, or no exact constant-primer or identifier match. COPE v1.2.5 was used to merge the high-quality paired reads, and each unique nucleotide sequence was defined as a clonotype. Clonotypes were aligned to IMGT TRBV, TRBD and TRBJ reference segments using MiTCR v1.1. The analysis was restricted to V-J combinations with a frequency above 0.0001, which together covered over 99% of the repertoires. The TCS score was defined as the ratio of F50 (clonal expansion) to E x V (chaos), calculated using BLOSUM62-based TCRdist between CDR3 peptides within each V-J. Welch's t-statistics and random forest reduced fewer than 550 V-J features to 13, which were used in a naive Bayes classifier (R e1071). Using fastp at Q25 and MiXCR, TCRdb reprocessed the public reads and kept productive beta chains. Entries are consolidated by CDR3 protein sequence, retaining the most common genes and DNA. V and J calls and clone size were set by TCRdb, not the authors. The sample records 350,000 to 500,000 distinct CDR3 sequences, around 13% of which are singletons. The leading ten clones occupy about 5% of the sample.

Graves' hyperthyroidism was defined as stable when no progression to ophthalmopathy occurred over 18 months of follow-up. Hyperthyroidism patients were newly diagnosed, with disease duration under 2 months, and aged 18 to 65 years. Patients with uncontrolled infections, other autoimmune diseases, pregnancy or lactation were excluded. Diagnoses were based on clinical symptoms, serum thyroxine and TRAb, thyroid ultrasound and orbital computed tomography. Ficoll-Paque density gradient centrifugation was used to isolate PBMCs from 9.5 to 10 ml of fresh peripheral blood. Total RNA was extracted using Trizol reagent, and RNA quality was assessed on an Agilent 2100 Bioanalyzer. In this sample, this clonotype turned up a few times. The antigen it recognizes is unknown. Base qualities are not provided; no much larger clone lies one nucleotide away.

The sequence was obtained from a woman in her late teens or twenties with Graves' hyperthyroidism. Sequencing input: blood. Here the chain combines TRBV19 and TRBJ1-5; D gene: possibly TRBD1, on 5 matching bases. The nucleotide sequence is TGTGCCAGTAGGGACAAACGACAGCCCCAGCATTTT. Its coded protein is CASRDKRQPQHF.